The 22 T cell receptor beta chains reported below all come from one sample, sequenced in a study of blood T cell repertoires in COVID-19. Clones were sequenced by immunoSEQ multiplex PCR, and TCRdb holds only the in-frame ones, with some missing. The table lists over 200,000 clones, less than 85% of them singletons. Sequenced sample: PBMCs or T cells enriched from blood (not recorded which). The receptors come from a man aged 55 to 70 who had recovered from COVID-19.

This clone appeared a few times. The chain joins TRBV12-3 or TRBV12-4 to TRBJ2-1; no clear D. V dropped 5 bases and J dropped 5 bases, with 10 bases sitting between them. The CDR3 length is 13 residues. The CDR3 sequence is CASSPYRDNEQFF. The DNA of the CDR3 is TGTGCCAGCAGTCCCTATCGGGACAATGAGCAGTTCTTC.

The rearrangement joins TRBV19 to TRBJ1-5; D is uncertain. The CDR3 sequence is 15 residues long. CDR1 LNHDA and CDR2 SQIVND come from the germline V gene (reference sequence). Between the trimmed V and J ends, which lost 6 bases and 0 bases, there was a span of 12 bases. The CDR3 DNA follows: TGTGCCAGTAGGCGGGGAGATAATAGCAATCAGCCCCAGCATTTT. Translated: CASRRGDNSNQPQHF.

This clone turned up a few times. V gene TRBV5-5 combines with J gene TRBJ2-5, with TRBD2 matching 15 bases. The V gene's germline CDR1 is SGHKS and CDR2 YYEKEE (reference sequence). This CDR3 comprises 17 residues. Trimming removed 0 bases from V and 5 bases from J; junction bases left unmatched: 5. The CDR3 sequence is CASSLGTSGGARETQYF. CDR3 sequence (DNA): TGTGCCAGCAGCTTGGGGACTAGCGGGGGGGCGAGGGAGACCCAGTACTTC. Together with reference TRBV5-5 and TRBJ2-5, the CDR3 gives the full variable domain: DAGVTQSPTHLIKTRGQQVTLRCSPISGHKSVSWYQQVLGQGPQFIFQYYEKEERGRGNFPDRFSARQFPNYSSELNVNALLLGDSALYLCASSLGTSGGARETQYFGPGTRLLVL.

This rearrangement joins TRBV9 to TRBJ1-2; D gene unclear. The CDR3 length is 13 residues. The V end was cut by 2 bases, the J end by 2 bases, with 7 bases between. From germline, CDR1 is SGDLS and CDR2 YYNGEE. The CDR3 DNA follows: TGTGCCAGCAGCGTGTCCTCGAACTATGGCTACACCTTC. It is translated as CASSVSSNYGYTF.

V usage is TRBV19 and J usage is TRBJ1-2; D possibly corresponds to TRBD1 (6 bases). The germline V gene has CDR1 LNHDA and CDR2 SQIVND (reference sequence). The CDR3 has 13 residues. V lost 4 bases and J 2 bases, leaving 8 bases between the germline ends. In DNA, the CDR3 is TGTGCCAGTAGTAGAGACAGGAACTATGGCTACACCTTC. This gives the protein CASSRDRNYGYTF.

The chain links TRBV6-2 or TRBV6-3 to TRBJ2-7, with D possibly matching TRBD1 (5 bases). CDR1 is MNHEY and CDR2 is SVGEGT in the germline V gene. The CDR3 has 14 amino acids. V lost 2 bases to trimming and J lost 0 bases, with 8 bases between them. This chain's CDR3 is CASSYKGHSYEQYF. In DNA, the CDR3 is TGTGCCAGCAGTTACAAGGGGCACTCCTACGAGCAGTACTTC.

J is TRBJ2-3 and V is TRBV10-3; 10 bases are a match to TRBD1. V dropped 11 bases and J dropped 4; count of bases not matched to a gene: 12. CDR1 ENHRY and CDR2 SYGVKD come from the germline V gene. The CDR3 has 15 residues. DNA of the CDR3: TGTGCCGCACGGGGGGACAGGGGTTATCCAGATACGCAGTATTTT. Its translation is CAARGDRGYPDTQYF.

CDR3 sequence: CATSDPNRNNEQFF. The CDR3 DNA is TGTGCCACCAGTGACCCAAACAGAAACAATGAGCAGTTCTTC. V usage is TRBV24-1 and J usage is TRBJ2-1; D unclear. The CDR3 contains 14 residues. Germline V gene data show CDR1 as KGHDR and CDR2 as SFDVKD. Trimming removed 4 bases from V and 5 bases from J, with 11 bases in between.

The chain is built from TRBV30 and TRBJ1-5, with D perhaps matching TRBD1 (5 bases). This CDR3 is built from 13 residues. Germline V gene lookup returns CDR1 GTSNPN and CDR2 SVGIG (reference sequence). The V end lost 0 bases, the J end lost 5 bases, and 8 bases lay between the germline ends. The CDR3 here is CAWSVREDQPQHF. CDR3 sequence (DNA): TGTGCCTGGAGTGTCAGGGAAGATCAGCCCCAGCATTTT.

This rearrangement joins TRBV25-1 to TRBJ2-3, with TRBD1 identical over 8 bases. V lost 6 bases, J lost 2 bases, and 4 bases stayed unmatched. CDR3 length: 14 residues. CDR1 is MGHDK, CDR2 SYGVNS, per germline. The CDR3 nucleotides read TGTGCCAGCAGGACAGGGGATGACACAGATACGCAGTATTTT. Translating gives CASRTGDDTDTQYF.

This clone appeared a few times. The genes are TRBV15 and TRBJ2-7; 7 bases align to TRBD1. The CDR3 has 12 residues. Germline trimming cut 5 bases from V and 6 bases from J; bases unmatched to any gene: 4. Germline lookup yields CDR1 LNHNV and CDR2 YYDKDF (reference sequence). CDR3 bases: TGTGCCACCAGCGCAACAGGGGTCGAGCAGTACTTC. It encodes CATSATGVEQYF.

This clone was detected only a few times. Different DNA sequences within this sample yield the same CDR3. The rearrangement uses TRBV9 and TRBJ2-7; D not certain. Between the trimmed V and J ends, which lost 0 bases and 3 bases, there was a span of 10 bases. There are 14 residues in the CDR3. Germline V CDR1 and CDR2: SGDLS, YYNGEE. As DNA, the CDR3 is TGTGCCAGCAGCGTAGACGCTCGGGTCTACGAGCAGTACTTC. It specifies CASSVDARVYEQYF.

The chain is built from TRBV15 and TRBJ2-5, with a possible D match to TRBD2 (7 bases). CDR3 size: 15 residues. Trimming took off 0 bases at V and 4 bases at J, with 12 bases between the two ends. Germline assignment: CDR1 LNHNV and CDR2 YYDKDF (reference sequence). The DNA of the CDR3 is TGTGCCACCAGCAGAGATGTGGGGGGGCCAGAGACCCAGTACTTC. The encoded protein is CATSRDVGGPETQYF.

This clone was found a few times. The J gene is TRBJ2-2, the V gene TRBV7-8, with D possibly being TRBD2 (5 bases). In germline, CDR1 is SGHVS, CDR2 FQNEAQ. This CDR3 has 16 residues. V was trimmed by 2 bases and J by 7 bases, leaving 17 bases between them. CDR3 nucleotides: TGTGCCAGCAGCTTATCCGGGATAGGGCGTAACGGGGAGCTGTTTTTT. The encoded protein is CASSLSGIGRNGELFF.

This sequence joins TRBV3-1 (or the pseudogene TRBV3-2) and TRBJ2-2; 7 bases align to TRBD2. The CDR3 is made up of 17 amino acids. Per the germline V gene, CDR1 is LGHDT and CDR2 is YNNKEL (reference sequence). With 0 bases clipped from V and 7 bases from J, the junction kept 11 bases outside the gene matches. CDR3 in amino acids: CASSQDLPSGRSGELFF. The CDR3 DNA sequence: TGTGCCAGCAGCCAAGATCTCCCTAGCGGACGGAGCGGGGAGCTGTTTTTT.

The J gene is TRBJ1-3, the V gene TRBV3-1 (or the pseudogene TRBV3-2); D gene uncertain. V was pared by 1 base and J by 4 bases, with 5 bases between. The CDR3 has 13 amino acids. Germline lookup yields CDR1 LGHDT and CDR2 YNNKEL (reference sequence). The CDR3 sequence: CASSQVVGNTIYF. CDR3 DNA: TGTGCCAGCAGCCAAGTAGTGGGAAACACCATATATTTT.

This clone has a handful of counts. The chain carries TRBV2 and TRBJ2-7, with a weak D call TRBD2 (5 bases). The length of the CDR3 is 14 residues. V was cut by 7 bases and J by 6 bases, with 19 bases left in between. Germline CDR1 reads SNHLY; CDR2 reads FYNNEI. CDR3 residues: CASIPRRPEVEQYF. DNA for the CDR3: TGTGCCAGCATCCCCCGGAGGCCCGAGGTCGAGCAGTACTTC.

This sequence joins TRBV11-2 and TRBJ2-5; D is possibly TRBD1 (5 bases). The CDR3 runs to 15 residues. V was shortened by 4 bases and J by 2 bases, with 14 bases between the two germline ends. CDR1 SGHAT and CDR2 FQNNGV come from the germline V gene. CDR3 sequence (DNA): TGTGCCAGCAGCTCTCCCGCGCGGACACAAGAGACCCAGTACTTC. This encodes CASSSPARTQETQYF.

V and J are TRBV20-1 and TRBJ2-1; no clear D gene. This CDR3 has 11 amino acids. Germline CDR1 is DFQATT and CDR2 is SNEGSKA (reference sequence). V lost 7 bases and J lost 5, with 9 bases in between. CDR3 loop: CSGGENNEQFF. CDR3 nucleotides: TGCAGTGGAGGAGAGAACAATGAGCAGTTCTTC.

V gene TRBV11-3 combines with J gene TRBJ2-1; 8 positions match TRBD2. The V gene end was trimmed by 5 bases and the J gene end by 3 bases; junction bases not matched to a gene: 9. Germline CDR1 and CDR2: SGHNT and YENEEA. This CDR3 has 16 amino acids. The chain's CDR3 is CASSVGLEPIYNEQFF. The DNA for the CDR3 is TGTGCCAGCAGCGTGGGACTAGAGCCGATCTACAATGAGCAGTTCTTC.

The V and J genes are TRBV5-1 and TRBJ2-3, with 11 bases aligning to TRBD2. The CDR3 sequence is 16 residues long. Germline CDR1 and CDR2: SGHRS and YFSETQ. Trimming at V came to 5 bases and at J to 0 bases, leaving 5 bases not matched to a gene. CDR3 DNA sequence: TGCGCCAGCAGTACTAGCGGGGGCCCCAGCACAGATACGCAGTATTTT. Amino acid sequence: CASSTSGGPSTDTQYF.

This clone was seen just once. The chain uses TRBV7-8 and TRBJ2-3, with 12 bases aligning to TRBD2. Trimming took 1 base from V and 0 from J; bases not matched to a gene: 5. The CDR3 length is 18 residues. Germline-derived CDR1 and CDR2 are SGHVS and FQNEAQ. The DNA of the CDR3 is TGTGCCAGCAGCTTAGTGCTAGCGGGGGGGACTAGCACAGATACGCAGTATTTT. Its translation: CASSLVLAGGTSTDTQYF. Full variable domain (outside the CDR3, taken from reference TRBV7-8 and TRBJ2-3): GAGVSQSPRYKVAKRGQDVALRCDPISGHVSLFWYQQALGQGPEFLTYFQNEAQLDKSGLPSDRFFAERPEGSVSTLKIQRTQQEDSAVYLCASSLVLAGGTSTDTQYFGPGTRLTVL.